The 30 T cell receptor beta chains below come from one sample, sequenced in a study of identical twins. TCRdb re-called the 5' RACE reads with MiXCR, one entry per CDR3 protein. The profile covers about 250,000 distinct CDR3 sequences, with 7.5% appearing a single time and over 5% taken by the ten largest. These data were also reused for a study on yellow fever vaccine responses in identical twins.

Sequencing used CD8+ T cells sorted from blood. The receptors shown here come from a woman in her late teens or twenties in good health.

The V and J genes are TRBV7-9 and TRBJ2-1; TRBD1 matches at 8 bases. This CDR3 has 15 amino acids. Trimming at V came to 3 bases and at J to 8 bases, leaving 9 bases not matched to a gene. Germline CDR1 and CDR2: SEHNR and FQNEAQ (reference sequence). CDR3 region: CASSFDRGERHEQFF. CDR3 in DNA: TGTGCCAGCAGCTTCGACAGGGGCGAACGCCATGAGCAGTTCTTC.

The chain carries TRBV6-5 and TRBJ1-3, with D uncertain. The CDR3 loop spans 13 amino acids. V lost 0 bases to trimming and J lost 4 bases, with 4 bases between them. Germline CDR1 is MNHEY and CDR2 is SVGAGI. Here the CDR3 reads CASSYSQGNTIYF. Written as DNA, the CDR3 is TGTGCCAGCAGTTACTCACAGGGAAACACCATATATTTT.

The sample holds many counts of this clonotype. This chain connects TRBV20-1 to TRBJ2-7; the D gene is possibly TRBD2 (5 bases). CDR1 and CDR2 from the germline V gene are DFQATT and SNEGSKA (reference sequence). CDR3 size: 14 residues. Trimming stripped 0 bases from V and 3 bases from J, with 12 bases between. The CDR3 DNA reads TGCAGTGCTAGAGATGGGCGGGTAGACTACGAGCAGTACTTC. Translating gives CSARDGRVDYEQYF.

The chain uses TRBV4-1 and TRBJ1-2; D is ambiguous. Trimming left V 1 base short and J 4 bases short, with 13 bases between. The CDR3 contains 15 residues. Germline V CDR1 and CDR2: MGHRA, YSYEKL. The CDR3 sequence: CASSQAPPNLYGYTF. DNA for the CDR3: TGCGCCAGCAGCCAAGCCCCACCAAACCTCTATGGCTACACCTTC.

The chain combines TRBV13 with TRBJ2-6, with unresolved D. Germline V CDR1 and CDR2: PRHDT, FYEKMQ (reference sequence). The CDR3 loop spans 17 amino acids. V lost 0 bases, J lost 0 bases, and 9 bases lay in between. Here the CDR3 DNA reads TGTGCCAGCAGCTTAGGCCTAAGGCCCTCTGGGGCCAACGTCCTGACTTTC. This sequence encodes CASSLGLRPSGANVLTF.

This clonotype showed up many times. The chain carries TRBV11-2 and TRBJ1-5; D gene uncertain. Between the trimmed V and J ends, which lost 4 bases and 3 bases, there was a span of 19 bases. The germline CDR1 and CDR2 sequences are SGHAT and FQNNGV. This CDR3 contains 17 residues. The CDR3 DNA sequence: TGTGCCAGCAGCTCGCCTCCCGTAGAGGTCTACAATCAGCCCCAGCATTTT. This codes for CASSSPPVEVYNQPQHF. Full variable domain (outside the CDR3, taken from reference TRBV11-2 and TRBJ1-5): EAGVAQSPRYKIIEKRQSVAFWCNPISGHATLYWYQQILGQGPKLLIQFQNNGVVDDSQLPKDRFSAERLKGVDSTLKIQPAKLEDSAVYLCASSSPPVEVYNQPQHFGDGTRLSIL.

The gene calls are TRBV28 and TRBJ2-1, with 9 bases identical to TRBD2. The CDR3 sequence is 16 residues long. V lost 5 bases to trimming and J lost 6 bases; unmatched junction nucleotides: 11. CDR1 and CDR2 from the germline V gene are MDHEN and SYDVKM. This chain's CDR3 is CASSIPWRGGLNEQFF. CDR3 coding DNA: TGTGCCAGCAGTATTCCTTGGCGGGGGGGGCTCAATGAGCAGTTCTTC.

The chain is built from TRBV10-2 and TRBJ2-2, with 10 bases aligning to TRBD2. Trimming removed 6 bases from V and 3 bases from J; junction bases left unmatched: 7. This CDR3 spans 16 amino acids. Germline lookup yields CDR1 WSHSY and CDR2 SAAADI. As DNA, the CDR3 is TGCGCCAGCAGCGCTAGCGGGAGTAGGTACACCGGGGAGCTGTTTTTT. Residues: CASSASGSRYTGELFF.

The rearrangement joins TRBV3-1 to TRBJ2-7; 8 positions match TRBD2. The length of the CDR3 is 14 residues. V lost 1 base, J lost 5 bases, and 4 bases stayed unmatched. Germline V gives CDR1 LGHDT, CDR2 YNNKEL (reference sequence). For the CDR3, the DNA is TGTGCCAGCAGCCAAGGGCGGGAGGCGGACGAGCAGTACTTC. Protein: CASSQGREADEQYF.

This clonotype showed up many times. This chain connects TRBV29-1 to TRBJ2-6, with TRBD1 matching 7 bases. The germline gives CDR1 SQVTM, CDR2 ANQGSEA. The V and J ends lost 5 bases and 2 bases, in that order; junction bases with no gene match: 6. This CDR3 comprises 15 residues. CDR3 nucleotide sequence: TGCAGCGTTATAAGTAGGGGGCCTGGGGCCAACGTCCTGACTTTC. Translating it yields CSVISRGPGANVLTF.

This clonotype has more than one count but fewer than ten. The gene calls are TRBV7-8 and TRBJ2-7, with 7 nucleotides matching TRBD1. Germline CDR1 reads SGHVS; CDR2 reads FQNEAQ. CDR3 length: 15 residues. The trim removed 1 base at V and 3 bases at J, leaving 6 bases unmatched. CDR3 DNA: TGTGCCAGCAGCTTAGGACAGGGTGAAAACTACGAGCAGTACGTC. Translated: CASSLGQGENYEQYV.

The genes are TRBV29-1 and TRBJ2-1; D unclear. There are 13 residues in the CDR3. V was trimmed by 8 bases and J by 0 bases, leaving 11 bases between them. From germline, CDR1 is SQVTM and CDR2 ANQGSEA. The CDR3, as DNA: TGCAGCAGTAGGACCAGCTCCTACAATGAGCAGTTCTTC. This encodes CSSRTSSYNEQFF.

This clonotype was counted ten times or more. The chain uses TRBV24-1 and TRBJ2-3, with 9 bases that match TRBD2. Germline trimming cut 3 bases from V and 11 bases from J; bases unmatched to any gene: 5. Germline CDR1 is KGHDR and CDR2 is SFDVKD. The CDR3 totals 13 residues. The CDR3: CATSDVPSGEQYF. CDR3 sequence (DNA): TGTGCCACCAGTGATGTGCCTAGCGGGGAGCAGTATTTT.

This clonotype was detected a few times. This chain uses TRBV5-5 with TRBJ2-7, with 7 nucleotides matching TRBD1. The CDR3 has 15 amino acids. Per the germline V gene, CDR1 is SGHKS and CDR2 is YYEKEE (reference sequence). The V and J ends lost 5 bases and 0 bases, in that order; junction bases with no gene match: 8. CDR3 in amino acids: CASRADRVSSYEQYF. The CDR3 bases are TGTGCCAGCAGGGCAGACAGGGTGAGCTCCTACGAGCAGTACTTC.

This clonotype was observed many times. The chain recombines TRBV10-3 with TRBJ2-5; 8 bases match TRBD1. CDR1 and CDR2 (germline): ENHRY, SYGVKD. V shed 2 bases and J 1 base; nucleotides not matched to a gene: 12. The CDR3 runs 18 residues. The DNA of the CDR3 is TGTGCCATCAGTGAGACCTTTTTGGACAGGGCACGCCAAGAGACCCAGTACTTC. Protein: CAISETFLDRARQETQYF.

This clonotype was counted a few times. The chain uses TRBV4-1 and TRBJ2-3; TRBD1 might be the D (5 bases). Germline V gene data show CDR1 as MGHRA and CDR2 as YSYEKL. The CDR3 runs to 18 residues. Deletions cut 2 bases from V and 1 base from J, with 19 bases between. The CDR3 region has the DNA TGCGCCAGCAGCCAAAAGGGGTGGGTCATGGTAGGCACAGATACGCAGTATTTT. It translates to CASSQKGWVMVGTDTQYF.

This clonotype was detected many times. J is TRBJ1-1 and V is TRBV12-3 or TRBV12-4; D gene unclear. V was shortened by 5 bases and J by 6 bases, with 10 bases between the two germline ends. This CDR3 contains 12 residues. The CDR3 sequence: CASSVNGAEAFF. The CDR3 DNA reads as TGTGCCAGCAGTGTGAATGGGGCTGAAGCTTTCTTT.

The sample holds a few counts of this clonotype. The chain employs TRBV28 and TRBJ2-7; D gene uncertain. This CDR3 is 13 amino acids long. V lost 5 bases and J 2 bases, leaving 10 bases between the germline ends. The germline V gene encodes CDR1 MDHEN and CDR2 SYDVKM. The CDR3 sequence is CASSPDGTYEQYF. The DNA of the CDR3 is TGTGCCAGCAGTCCGGACGGTACCTACGAGCAGTACTTC.

This sequence joins TRBV19 and TRBJ2-3, with D possibly matching TRBD2 (5 bases). This CDR3 comprises 16 residues. Trimming left V 5 bases short and J 0 bases short, with 15 bases between. Germline V CDR1 and CDR2: LNHDA, SQIVND (reference sequence). The CDR3 reads CASSERVASSTDTQYF. The CDR3 region has the DNA TGTGCCAGTAGTGAGAGGGTTGCCTCTAGCACAGATACGCAGTATTTT.

The V call is TRBV10-3, the J call TRBJ2-7, with 9 bases matching TRBD1. There are 17 residues in the CDR3. The junction had 10 bases not matched to a gene; V was cut back by 2 bases and J by 2 bases. The germline V gene has CDR1 ENHRY and CDR2 SYGVKD. CDR3 region: CAISEENLGTGTYEQYF. CDR3 nucleotides: TGTGCCATCAGTGAGGAGAATCTCGGGACAGGGACCTACGAGCAGTACTTC.

This clonotype showed up just a few times. The chain links TRBV4-1 to TRBJ2-7; 7 bases map to TRBD1. The J segment lost 0 bases and the V segment lost 4 bases, leaving 6 bases of the junction unmatched. Germline V lookup: CDR1 MGHRA, CDR2 YSYEKL. This CDR3 region has 15 residues. This CDR3 reads CASSRGTASSYEQYV. In DNA, the CDR3 is TGCGCCAGCAGCCGGGGGACAGCGAGCTCCTACGAGCAGTACGTC.

The chain couples TRBV7-2 to TRBJ2-1, with D unresolved. V lost 6 bases and J 8 bases, leaving 23 bases between the germline ends. CDR1 is SGHTA and CDR2 is FQGNSA in the germline V gene. The CDR3 extends over 16 amino acids. The CDR3 reads CASSSDSLRSFDEQFF. The CDR3 DNA reads TGTGCCAGCAGTTCAGACTCCTTGAGGTCTTTTGATGAGCAGTTCTTC.

The chain links TRBV7-8 to TRBJ2-7, with TRBD2 identical over 10 bases. Germline lookup yields CDR1 SGHVS and CDR2 FQNEAQ. This CDR3 region has 14 residues. CDR3 DNA sequence: TGTGCCAGCAGCATAGCGGGGGGCGGCTACGAGCAGTACGTC. This translates into CASSIAGGGYEQYV.

The chain links TRBV12-3 or TRBV12-4 to TRBJ2-7; a possible D gene is TRBD2 (6 bases). CDR3 size: 12 residues. Trimming removed 9 bases at V and 1 base at J, with 10 bases between. Here the CDR3 reads CASATSSYEQYF. The CDR3 nucleotides are TGTGCCAGTGCGACTAGTTCCTACGAGCAGTACTTC.

This clonotype was counted ten times or more. The chain recombines TRBV5-1 with TRBJ2-2; 7 bases fit TRBD1. There are 15 residues in the CDR3. Germline V gene data show CDR1 as SGHRS and CDR2 as YFSETQ. Losses at the gene ends were 7 bases for V and 5 bases for J; bases not matched to a gene: 11. Here the CDR3 reads CASAGATGATGELFF. The CDR3 nucleotides read TGCGCCAGCGCCGGAGCTACAGGGGCAACCGGGGAGCTGTTTTTT.

At least ten counts were recorded for this clonotype. The chain joins TRBV10-3 to TRBJ2-7, with D hard to call. Germline V lookup: CDR1 ENHRY, CDR2 SYGVKD. The V gene lost 4 bases and the J gene lost 2 bases, with 15 bases spanning the gap. This CDR3 region has 15 residues. As DNA, the CDR3 is TGTGCCATCAGTGGGGGTGACTGGGTTACCTACGAGCAGTACTTC. Amino acids: CAISGGDWVTYEQYF.

Many counts were recorded for this clonotype. V usage is TRBV27 and J usage is TRBJ1-1, with 7 bases matching TRBD1. With 0 bases clipped from V and 11 bases from J, the junction kept 9 bases outside the gene matches. The CDR3 runs to 14 residues. The germline CDR1 and CDR2 sequences are MNHEY and SMNVEV (reference sequence). Here the CDR3 reads CASSLSYQGTAAFF. The CDR3 bases are TGTGCCAGCAGTTTATCGTACCAAGGGACAGCGGCTTTCTTT.

CDR3 loop: CASSQEAPSSETQYF. The CDR3 nucleotides read TGTGCCAGCAGCCAAGAGGCGCCTAGCTCGGAGACCCAGTACTTC. The chain joins TRBV3-1 to TRBJ2-5, with D perhaps matching TRBD2 (5 bases). Germline V CDR1 and CDR2: LGHDT, YNNKEL (reference sequence). There are 15 residues in the CDR3. The germline V and J ends were trimmed by 0 bases and 5 bases, with 13 bases remaining between them.

This clonotype was detected a few times. The rearrangement uses TRBV6-5 and TRBJ2-2; D gene ambiguous. The CDR3 covers 14 residues. In germline, CDR1 is MNHEY, CDR2 SVGAGI. Trimming removed 0 bases at V and 5 bases at J, with 7 bases between. CDR3: CASSYSLGTGELFF. DNA for the CDR3: TGTGCCAGCAGTTACTCACTGGGTACCGGGGAGCTGTTTTTT.

In its sample, this clonotype was seen a few times. V and J are TRBV7-9 and TRBJ1-1; TRBD1 aligns across 11 bases. J lost 4 bases, V lost 4 bases, and 5 bases had no gene match. The CDR3 covers 15 residues. CDR1 and CDR2 (germline): SEHNR, FQNEAQ (reference sequence). CDR3 loop: CASSSGQGAFTEAFF. The DNA of the CDR3 is TGTGCCAGCAGCTCTGGACAGGGGGCCTTCACTGAAGCTTTCTTT.